What follows is one T cell receptor (beta chain) and its context. Its cognate antigen is unknown. Germline CDR1 is SNHLY and CDR2 is FYNNEI. The CDR3 sequence is 14 residues long. V was trimmed by 7 bases and J by 0 bases, leaving 12 bases between them. Exclusion applied to patients with autoimmune disease history or systemic immunosuppression. Blood was sampled at baseline, cycle 4 day 1, and cycle 7 day 1. This specimen comes from a study of OX40 agonist ivuxolimab in advanced cancers. Study information: Anti-PD-1, anti-PD-L1 or anti-CTLA-4 therapy given earlier was allowed, and 40% had some.

TCRdb's copy holds only in-frame clones and misses some; the assay was immunoSEQ multiplex PCR. The sample carries 80,000 or so clones, approximately 85% recorded once. Study conclusions and caveats: Expanded clones were, on average, more numerous among CD8+ T cells than CD4+.

This clonotype was sampled from an adult with an advanced solid tumor such as melanoma, head and neck, liver or kidney cancer. The source material was CD4+ or CD8+ T cells sorted from blood, sampled in a trial of the OX40 agonist ivuxolimab. The rearrangement joins TRBV2 to TRBJ1-1; D ambiguous. CDR3 amino acids: CASKVSSMNTEAFF. CDR3 sequence (DNA): TGTGCCAGCAAGGTCTCCTCGATGAACACTGAAGCTTTCTTT.